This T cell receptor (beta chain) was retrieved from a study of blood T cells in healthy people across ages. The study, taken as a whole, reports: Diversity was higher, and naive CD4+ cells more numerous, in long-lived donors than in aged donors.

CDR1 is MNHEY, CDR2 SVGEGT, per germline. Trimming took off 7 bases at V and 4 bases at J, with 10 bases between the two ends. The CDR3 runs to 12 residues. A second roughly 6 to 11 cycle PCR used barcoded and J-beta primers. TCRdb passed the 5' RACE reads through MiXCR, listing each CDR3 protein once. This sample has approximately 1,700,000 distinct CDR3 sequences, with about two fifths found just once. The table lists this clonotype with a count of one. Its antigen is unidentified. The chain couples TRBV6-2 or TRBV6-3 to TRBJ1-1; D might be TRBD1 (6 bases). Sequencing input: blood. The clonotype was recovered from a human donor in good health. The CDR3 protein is CASTDRTTEAFF. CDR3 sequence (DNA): TGTGCCAGCACTGACAGGACCACTGAAGCTTTCTTT.